This TCR beta chain stems from a study of beta chain features in type 1 diabetes. Germline V gene sequence: CDR1 MNHEY, CDR2 SVGAGI. The CDR3 covers 12 residues. Trimming pared 6 bases from V and 2 bases from J, leaving 2 bases between. Since all of the isolated RNA was reverse transcribed, expressed TCRB transcripts were what got sequenced. TCRdb's copy holds only in-frame clones and misses some; the assay was immunoSEQ multiplex PCR. Seen here are roughly 290,000 clones, roughly 8% observed once, and the top ten hold 0.9% to 1.2%. This clone was counted between two and nine times. The chain uses TRBV6-5 and TRBJ2-6; D remains ambiguous. Source material: central memory CD4+ T cells from blood. This receptor was obtained from a woman under 30 in good health. The CDR3 loop reads CASSPGANVLTF. DNA for the CDR3: TGTGCCAGCAGCCCTGGGGCCAACGTCCTGACTTTC.